This T cell receptor (beta chain) emerged from a study of identical twins. Each cDNA held unique molecular identifiers, and template switching gave it a universal primer site. A single record per CDR3 protein comes from TCRdb applying MiXCR to the 5' RACE reads. The data hold about 660,000 distinct CDR3 sequences, with approximately 9% observed a single time. This CDR3 has 15 amino acids. Trimming shortened V by 3 bases and J by 2 bases, and 11 bases separated the two germline ends. The germline CDR1 and CDR2 sequences are SGHNT and YENEEA. Whole-study findings and limits: Whereas memory repertoires showed no such difference, abundant cord blood beta clonotypes carried fewer insertions.

Details on this clonotype: Its antigen remains unidentified.

These records were also assigned to another study, of yellow fever vaccine responses in identical twins.

The rearrangement uses TRBV11-3 and TRBJ2-1; no firm D call. Sequenced material: PBMCs. This receptor was identified in a woman in her late teens or twenties in good health. The CDR3 region has the DNA TGTGCCAGCAGCTTTGGTGCGGTTCCCTACAATGAGCAGTTCTTC. It codes for CASSFGAVPYNEQFF.